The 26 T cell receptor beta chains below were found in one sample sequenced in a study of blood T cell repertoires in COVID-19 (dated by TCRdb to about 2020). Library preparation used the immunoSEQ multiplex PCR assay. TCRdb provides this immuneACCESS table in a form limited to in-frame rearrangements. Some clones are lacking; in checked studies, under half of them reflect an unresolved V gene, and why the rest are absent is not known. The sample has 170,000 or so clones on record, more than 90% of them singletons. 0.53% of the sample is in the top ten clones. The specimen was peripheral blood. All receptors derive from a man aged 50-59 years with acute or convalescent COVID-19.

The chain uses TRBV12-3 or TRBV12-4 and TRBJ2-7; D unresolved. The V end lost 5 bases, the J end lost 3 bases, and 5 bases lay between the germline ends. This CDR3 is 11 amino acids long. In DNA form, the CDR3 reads TGTGCCAGCAGTCGAGACTACGAGCAGTACTTC. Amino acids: CASSRDYEQYF.

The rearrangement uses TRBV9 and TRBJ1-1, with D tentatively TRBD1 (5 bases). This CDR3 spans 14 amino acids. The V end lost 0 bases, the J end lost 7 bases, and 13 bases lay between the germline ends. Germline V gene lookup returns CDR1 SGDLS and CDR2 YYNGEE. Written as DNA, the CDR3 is TGTGCCAGCAGCGTAGGGCAGGGATGGAGTGAAGCTTTCTTT. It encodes CASSVGQGWSEAFF. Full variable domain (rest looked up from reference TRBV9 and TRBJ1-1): DSGVTQTPKHLITATGQRVTLRCSPRSGDLSVYWYQQSLDQGLQFLIQYYNGEERAKGNILERFSAQQFPDLHSELNLSSLELGDSALYFCASSVGQGWSEAFFGQGTRLTVV.

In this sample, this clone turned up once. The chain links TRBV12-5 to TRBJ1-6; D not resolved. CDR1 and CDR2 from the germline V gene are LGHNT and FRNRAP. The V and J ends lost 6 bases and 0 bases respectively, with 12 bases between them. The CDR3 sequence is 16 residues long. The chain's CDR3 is CASGPNSNSYNSPLHF. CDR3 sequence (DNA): TGTGCTAGTGGGCCCAACAGTAACTCCTATAATTCACCCCTCCACTTT.

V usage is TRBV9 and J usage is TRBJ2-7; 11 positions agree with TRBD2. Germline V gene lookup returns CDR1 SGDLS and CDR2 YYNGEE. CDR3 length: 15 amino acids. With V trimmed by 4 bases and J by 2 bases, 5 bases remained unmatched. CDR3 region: CASSPMTSGAYEQYF. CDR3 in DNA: TGTGCCAGCAGCCCGATGACTAGCGGGGCCTACGAGCAGTACTTC.

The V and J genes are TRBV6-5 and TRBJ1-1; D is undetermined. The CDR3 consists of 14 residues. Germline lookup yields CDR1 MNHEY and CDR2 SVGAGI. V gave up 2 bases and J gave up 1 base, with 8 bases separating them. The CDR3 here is CASSYGPANTEAFF. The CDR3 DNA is TGTGCCAGCAGTTACGGGCCCGCGAACACTGAAGCTTTCTTT.

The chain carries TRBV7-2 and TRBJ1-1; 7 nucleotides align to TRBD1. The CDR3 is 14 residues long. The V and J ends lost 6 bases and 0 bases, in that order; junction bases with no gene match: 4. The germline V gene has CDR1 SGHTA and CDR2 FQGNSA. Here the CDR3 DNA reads TGTGCCAGCAGACCGACAGGGTTGAACACTGAAGCTTTCTTT. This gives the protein CASRPTGLNTEAFF.

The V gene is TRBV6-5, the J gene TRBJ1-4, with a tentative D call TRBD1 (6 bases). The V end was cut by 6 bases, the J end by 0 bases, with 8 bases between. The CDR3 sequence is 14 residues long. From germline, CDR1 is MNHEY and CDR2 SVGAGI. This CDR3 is CASRDSSTNEKLFF. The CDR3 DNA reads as TGTGCCAGCAGGGACAGTTCAACTAATGAAAAACTGTTTTTT.

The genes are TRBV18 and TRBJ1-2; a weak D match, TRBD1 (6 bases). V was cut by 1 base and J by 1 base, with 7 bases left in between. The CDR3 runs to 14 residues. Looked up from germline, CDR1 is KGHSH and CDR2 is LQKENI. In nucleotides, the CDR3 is TGTGCCAGCTCACCACGGACAGATAACTATGGCTACACCTTC. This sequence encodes CASSPRTDNYGYTF.

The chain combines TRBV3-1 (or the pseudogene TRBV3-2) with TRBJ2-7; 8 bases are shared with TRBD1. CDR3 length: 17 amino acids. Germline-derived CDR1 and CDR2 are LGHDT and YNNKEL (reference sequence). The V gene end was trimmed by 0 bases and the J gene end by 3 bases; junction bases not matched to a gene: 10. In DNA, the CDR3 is TGTGCCAGCAGCCAAGACGTCCCGGGACAGGTGTACTACGAGCAGTACTTC. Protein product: CASSQDVPGQVYYEQYF.

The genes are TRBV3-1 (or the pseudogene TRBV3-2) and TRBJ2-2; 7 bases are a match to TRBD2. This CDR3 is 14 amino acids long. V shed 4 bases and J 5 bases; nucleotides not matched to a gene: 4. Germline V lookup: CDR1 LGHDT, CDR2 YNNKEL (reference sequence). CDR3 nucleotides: TGTGCCAGCAGCCTTATTAGCGGGACCGGGGAGCTGTTTTTT. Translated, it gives CASSLISGTGELFF.

CDR3 residues: CASSLKGAEQYV. The CDR3 DNA sequence: TGTGCCAGCAGCTTAAAAGGGGCCGAGCAGTACGTC. The chain uses TRBV7-9 and TRBJ2-7, with D possibly matching TRBD1 (5 bases). The ends were cut back, 2 bases at V and 6 bases at J, with 8 bases in the middle. The CDR3 length is 12 residues. Germline V gene data show CDR1 as SEHNR and CDR2 as FQNEAQ (reference sequence).

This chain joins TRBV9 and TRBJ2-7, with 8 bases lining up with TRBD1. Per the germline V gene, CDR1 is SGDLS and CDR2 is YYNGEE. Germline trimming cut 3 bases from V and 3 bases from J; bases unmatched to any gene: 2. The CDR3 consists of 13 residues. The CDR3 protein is CASSGGQGYEQYF. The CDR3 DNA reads TGTGCCAGCAGCGGAGGACAGGGCTACGAGCAGTACTTC.

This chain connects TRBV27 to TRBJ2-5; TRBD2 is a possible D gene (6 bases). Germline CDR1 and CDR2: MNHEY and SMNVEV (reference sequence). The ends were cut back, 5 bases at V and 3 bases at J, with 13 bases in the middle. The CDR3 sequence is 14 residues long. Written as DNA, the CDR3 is TGTGCCAGCAGTCGGGACTGGGGGAAAGAGACCCAGTACTTC. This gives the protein CASSRDWGKETQYF.

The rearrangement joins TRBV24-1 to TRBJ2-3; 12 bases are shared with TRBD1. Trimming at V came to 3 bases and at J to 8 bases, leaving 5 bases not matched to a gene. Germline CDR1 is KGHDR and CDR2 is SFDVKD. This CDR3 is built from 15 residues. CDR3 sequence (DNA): TGTGCCACCAGTGATCCTGGGACAGGGGGCGGTACGCAGTATTTT. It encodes CATSDPGTGGGTQYF.

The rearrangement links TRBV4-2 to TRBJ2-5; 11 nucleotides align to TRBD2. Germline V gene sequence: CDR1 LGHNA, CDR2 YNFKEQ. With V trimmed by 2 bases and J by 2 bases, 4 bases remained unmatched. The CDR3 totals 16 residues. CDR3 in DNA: TGTGCCAGCAGCCAACGACTAGCGGGGATGCAAGAGACCCAGTACTTC. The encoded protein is CASSQRLAGMQETQYF.

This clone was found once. CDR3 nucleotides: TGTGCCAGCAGCTTCGGGGGGCAGAACACTGAAGCTTTCTTT. It translates to CASSFGGQNTEAFF. The genes are TRBV5-4 and TRBJ1-1; maybe TRBD1 (6 bases). This CDR3 is 14 amino acids long. Germline CDR1 is SGHNT and CDR2 is YYREEE (reference sequence). Trimming cost V 2 bases and J 1 base, with 9 bases left between them.

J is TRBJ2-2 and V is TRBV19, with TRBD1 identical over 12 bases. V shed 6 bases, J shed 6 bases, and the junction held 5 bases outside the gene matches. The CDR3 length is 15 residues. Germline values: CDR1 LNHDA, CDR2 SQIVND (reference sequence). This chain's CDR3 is CASSRDRGRAGELFF. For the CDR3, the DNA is TGTGCCAGTAGCAGGGACAGGGGGCGAGCCGGGGAGCTGTTTTTT.

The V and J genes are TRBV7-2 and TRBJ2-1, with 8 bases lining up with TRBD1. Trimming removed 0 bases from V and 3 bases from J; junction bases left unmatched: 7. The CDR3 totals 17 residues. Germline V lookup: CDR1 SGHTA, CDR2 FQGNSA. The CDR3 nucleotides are TGTGCCAGCAGCTTAGCGACACAGGGGGTTTTCTACAATGAGCAGTTCTTC. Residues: CASSLATQGVFYNEQFF. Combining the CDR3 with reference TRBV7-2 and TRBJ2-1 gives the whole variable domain GAGVSQSPSNKVTEKGKDVELRCDPISGHTALYWYRQSLGQGLEFLIYFQGNSAPDKSGLPSDRFSAERTGGSVSTLTIQRTQQEDSAVYLCASSLATQGVFYNEQFFGPGTRLTVL.

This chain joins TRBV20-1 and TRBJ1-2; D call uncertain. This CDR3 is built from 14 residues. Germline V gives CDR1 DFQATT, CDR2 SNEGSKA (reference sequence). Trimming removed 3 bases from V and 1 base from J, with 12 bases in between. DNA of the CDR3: TGCAGTGCTAGTGTCGGTCAAGTTAACTATGGCTACACCTTC. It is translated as CSASVGQVNYGYTF.

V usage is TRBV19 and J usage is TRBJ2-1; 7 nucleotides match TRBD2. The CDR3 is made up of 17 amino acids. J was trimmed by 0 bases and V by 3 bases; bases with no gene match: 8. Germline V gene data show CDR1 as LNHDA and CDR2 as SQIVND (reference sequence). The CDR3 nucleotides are TGTGCCAGTAGTATGATCCGGGACTACAGCTCCTACAATGAGCAGTTCTTC. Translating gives CASSMIRDYSSYNEQFF.

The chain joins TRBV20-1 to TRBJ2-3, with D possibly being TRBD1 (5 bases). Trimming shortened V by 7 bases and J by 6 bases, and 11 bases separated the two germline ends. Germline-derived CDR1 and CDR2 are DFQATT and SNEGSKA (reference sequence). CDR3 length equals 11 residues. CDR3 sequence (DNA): TGCAGTGTCAGGGCCTTGGATACGCAGTATTTT. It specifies CSVRALDTQYF.

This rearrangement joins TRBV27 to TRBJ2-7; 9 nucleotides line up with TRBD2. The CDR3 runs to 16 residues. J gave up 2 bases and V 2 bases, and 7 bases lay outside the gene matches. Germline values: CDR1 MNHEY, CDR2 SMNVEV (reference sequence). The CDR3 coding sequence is TGTGCCAGCAGTTTAAGTCGGGCTAGCGGGACCTACGAGCAGTACTTC. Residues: CASSLSRASGTYEQYF.

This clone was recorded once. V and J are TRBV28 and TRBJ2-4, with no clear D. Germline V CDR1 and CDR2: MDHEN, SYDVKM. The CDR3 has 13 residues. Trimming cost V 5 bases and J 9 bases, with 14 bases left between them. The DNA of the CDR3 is TGTGCCAGCAGTACCGGTCCCGATGGCATTCAGTACTTC. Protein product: CASSTGPDGIQYF.

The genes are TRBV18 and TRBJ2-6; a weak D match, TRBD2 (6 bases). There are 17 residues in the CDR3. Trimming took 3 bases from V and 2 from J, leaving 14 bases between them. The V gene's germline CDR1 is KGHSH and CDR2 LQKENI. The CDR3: CASSPLPGVAGANVLTF. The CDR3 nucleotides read TGTGCCAGCTCACCCCTGCCGGGAGTTGCTGGGGCCAACGTCCTGACTTTC.

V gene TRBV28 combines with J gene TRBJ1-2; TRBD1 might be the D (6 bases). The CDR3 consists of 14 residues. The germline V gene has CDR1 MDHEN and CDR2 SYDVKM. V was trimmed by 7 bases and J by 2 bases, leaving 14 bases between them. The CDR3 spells CASKLTGRNYGYTF. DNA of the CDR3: TGTGCCAGCAAACTGACAGGTAGAAACTATGGCTACACCTTC.

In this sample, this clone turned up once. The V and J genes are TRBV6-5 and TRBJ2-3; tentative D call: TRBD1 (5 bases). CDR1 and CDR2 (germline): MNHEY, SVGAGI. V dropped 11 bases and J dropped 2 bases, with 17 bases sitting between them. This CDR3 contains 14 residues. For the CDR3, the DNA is TGTGCCTGGCCTGGCAGGGAACACACAGATACGCAGTATTTT. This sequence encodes CAWPGREHTDTQYF.